The 17 T cell receptor beta chains given below trace back to one sample, sequenced in a study of blood T cell repertoires in COVID-19. TCRdb keeps only in-frame clones here, not all; method: immunoSEQ multiplex PCR. The sample includes roughly 200,000 clones, 81% of them seen just once. Material: PBMCs or T cells enriched from blood (not recorded which). Source of these receptors: a man in his forties who had recovered from COVID-19.

The chain carries TRBV24-1 and TRBJ2-5; 8 bases align to TRBD1. Germline lookup yields CDR1 KGHDR and CDR2 SFDVKD. V trimming: 6 bases; J trimming: 5 bases; junction bases outside the gene matches: 10. The CDR3 extends over 15 amino acids. CDR3 coding DNA: TGTGCCACCAGTTTAGGCGGGACAGGTCAGGAGACCCAGTACTTC. This sequence encodes CATSLGGTGQETQYF.

The genes are TRBV29-1 and TRBJ1-2, with TRBD1 identical over 8 bases. The length of the CDR3 is 14 residues. V was clipped by 6 bases and J by 8 bases; unmatched bases: 14. In germline, CDR1 is SQVTM, CDR2 ANQGSEA. This chain's CDR3 is CSVRAGQGAWGYTF. The DNA for the CDR3 is TGCAGCGTGCGGGCCGGGCAGGGGGCCTGGGGCTACACCTTC.

The rearrangement joins TRBV9 to TRBJ2-3, with TRBD2 matching 8 bases. The ends lost 4 bases at V and 4 bases at J; junction bases unmatched: 11. The CDR3 runs to 16 residues. Germline-derived CDR1 and CDR2 are SGDLS and YYNGEE. CDR3 coding DNA: TGTGCCAGCAGCCCCCAGGGACTAGATGGGGCAGATACGCAGTATTTT. This encodes CASSPQGLDGADTQYF.

V is TRBV6-5 and J is TRBJ1-1; D unclear. Deletions cut 8 bases from V and 1 base from J, with 14 bases between. CDR3 length: 14 amino acids. Per the germline V gene, CDR1 is MNHEY and CDR2 is SVGAGI. CDR3 nucleotides: TGTGCCAGCGTAACCCCGACGGGGAACACTGAAGCTTTCTTT. This codes for CASVTPTGNTEAFF.

Only one count was recorded for this clone. The chain joins TRBV11-2 to TRBJ2-7; 8 positions match TRBD1. The CDR3 consists of 14 residues. The junction had 4 bases not matched to a gene; V was cut back by 5 bases and J by 1 base. From germline, CDR1 is SGHAT and CDR2 FQNNGV. CDR3 amino acids: CASSQDRVSYEQYF. CDR3 coding DNA: TGTGCCAGCAGCCAGGACAGGGTATCCTACGAGCAGTACTTC.

The chain carries TRBV14 and TRBJ2-1; weak D call: TRBD2 (5 bases). The V and J ends lost 0 bases and 6 bases respectively, with 27 bases between them. Germline CDR1 is SGHDN and CDR2 is FVKESK. This CDR3 contains 20 residues. The CDR3 loop reads CASSQDRIGRVSTYLNEQFF. DNA of the CDR3: TGTGCCAGCAGCCAAGATCGGATTGGGAGAGTGTCAACCTACCTCAATGAGCAGTTCTTC.

The gene calls are TRBV4-1 and TRBJ1-2, with 7 bases identical to TRBD1. The V gene end was trimmed by 5 bases and the J gene end by 3 bases; junction bases not matched to a gene: 18. The germline V gene has CDR1 MGHRA and CDR2 YSYEKL. The CDR3 has 18 amino acids. The CDR3 bases are TGCGCCAGCAGCACCCACGGACAGGAGTCCATCTGGGACTATGGCTACACCTTC. It codes for CASSTHGQESIWDYGYTF.

This clone was seen a few times. The chain links TRBV3-1 (or the pseudogene TRBV3-2) to TRBJ2-4; possible D gene TRBD2, 6 bases. The V gene lost 1 base and the J gene lost 6 bases, with 7 bases spanning the gap. Germline CDR1 reads LGHDT; CDR2 reads YNNKEL (reference sequence). This CDR3 comprises 13 residues. The CDR3 DNA follows: TGTGCCAGCAGCCAAGCAGCGGGAAACATTCAGTACTTC. Amino acids: CASSQAAGNIQYF.

The chain carries TRBV27 and TRBJ1-1; TRBD1 is a possible D gene (6 bases). Trimming shortened V by 6 bases and J by 4 bases, and 12 bases separated the two germline ends. The CDR3 is 13 residues long. Germline loops: CDR1 MNHEY, CDR2 SMNVEV (reference sequence). The CDR3 bases are TGTGCCAGCAGCCCAGGACAGACCACTGAAGCTTTCTTT. Translation: CASSPGQTTEAFF.

The chain recombines TRBV4-1 with TRBJ2-7, with 8 bases aligning to TRBD1. The V and J ends lost 2 bases and 2 bases, in that order; junction bases with no gene match: 5. CDR3 length: 15 residues. CDR1 is MGHRA and CDR2 is YSYEKL in the germline V gene. The CDR3 region has the DNA TGCGCCAGCAGCCAAAGGACAGGGACCCCCTACGAGCAGTACTTC. Translating gives CASSQRTGTPYEQYF.

The chain recombines TRBV19 with TRBJ1-4, with 8 positions matching TRBD1. The CDR3 covers 15 residues. Germline assignment: CDR1 LNHDA and CDR2 SQIVND (reference sequence). With 4 bases clipped from V and 5 bases from J, the junction kept 6 bases outside the gene matches. As DNA, the CDR3 is TGTGCCAGTAGTACGGCCCGGGACAGGAATGAAAAACTGTTTTTT. Protein: CASSTARDRNEKLFF.

The chain has TRBV28 and TRBJ1-2, with D uncertain. The CDR3 runs to 13 residues. Trimming pared 10 bases from V and 3 bases from J, leaving 15 bases between. Germline V gene sequence: CDR1 MDHEN, CDR2 SYDVKM. This CDR3 reads CATTRKRDYGYTF. CDR3 DNA sequence: TGTGCCACCACGAGAAAGAGGGACTATGGCTACACCTTC.

This clone was seen only once. The gene calls are TRBV7-3 and TRBJ1-1; D is perhaps TRBD1 (6 bases). Germline V gives CDR1 SGHTA, CDR2 FQGTGA. Deletions cut 5 bases from V and 1 base from J, with 14 bases between. The CDR3 consists of 15 residues. The CDR3: CASSTKGGTNTEAFF. DNA for the CDR3: TGTGCCAGCAGCACCAAGGGGGGGACGAACACTGAAGCTTTCTTT.

This chain connects TRBV20-1 to TRBJ2-3; TRBD2 might be the D (5 bases). Trimming shortened V by 3 bases and J by 12 bases, and 13 bases separated the two germline ends. This CDR3 has 11 residues. From germline, CDR1 is DFQATT and CDR2 SNEGSKA (reference sequence). CDR3 bases: TGCAGTGCTAGGTTCAGCGGACCACAGTATTTT. Its translation: CSARFSGPQYF.

The chain has TRBV24-1 and TRBJ1-3; perhaps TRBD1 as D (5 bases). Trimming cost V 8 bases and J 0 bases, with 7 bases left between them. The CDR3 is 13 amino acids. CDR1 and CDR2 (germline): KGHDR, SFDVKD. This chain's CDR3 is CATTDSSGNTIYF. The CDR3 coding sequence is TGTGCCACCACCGACAGCTCTGGAAACACCATATATTTT.

The genes are TRBV9 and TRBJ2-3, with D perhaps matching TRBD2 (6 bases). The CDR3 is 16 amino acids. Trimming removed 4 bases at V and 0 bases at J, with 15 bases between. CDR1 is SGDLS, CDR2 YYNGEE, per germline. The CDR3 region is CASSLTPGGSTDTQYF. Written as DNA, the CDR3 is TGTGCCAGCAGCCTCACCCCCGGGGGAAGCACAGATACGCAGTATTTT.

This clone is a singleton in its sample. The gene calls are TRBV7-9 and TRBJ1-6; D unresolved. V lost 3 bases to trimming and J lost 7 bases, with 10 bases between them. This CDR3 has 14 amino acids. Germline values: CDR1 SEHNR, CDR2 FQNEAQ (reference sequence). For the CDR3, the DNA is TGTGCCAGCAGCTTGAGGGAGATAAATTCACCCCTCCACTTT. This sequence encodes CASSLREINSPLHF.